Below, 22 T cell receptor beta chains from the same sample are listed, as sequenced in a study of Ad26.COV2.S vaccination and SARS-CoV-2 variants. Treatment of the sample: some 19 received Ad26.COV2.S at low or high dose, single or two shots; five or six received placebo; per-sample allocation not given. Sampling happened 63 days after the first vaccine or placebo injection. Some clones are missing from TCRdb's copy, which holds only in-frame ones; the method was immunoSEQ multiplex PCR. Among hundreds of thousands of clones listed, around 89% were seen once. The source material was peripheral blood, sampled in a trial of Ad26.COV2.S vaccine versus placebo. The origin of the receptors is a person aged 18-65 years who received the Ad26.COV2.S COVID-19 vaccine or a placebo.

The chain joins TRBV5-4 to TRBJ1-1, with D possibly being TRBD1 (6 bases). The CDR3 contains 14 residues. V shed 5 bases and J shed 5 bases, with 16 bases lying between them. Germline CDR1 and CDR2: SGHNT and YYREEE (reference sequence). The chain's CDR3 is CASSTEQGGTEAFF. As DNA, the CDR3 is TGTGCCAGCAGTACCGAACAGGGAGGGACTGAAGCTTTCTTT. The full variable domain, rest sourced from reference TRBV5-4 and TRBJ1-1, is ETGVTQSPTHLIKTRGQQVTLRCSSQSGHNTVSWYQQALGQGPQFIFQYYREEENGRGNFPPRFSGLQFPNYSSELNVNALELDDSALYLCASSTEQGGTEAFFGQGTRLTVV.

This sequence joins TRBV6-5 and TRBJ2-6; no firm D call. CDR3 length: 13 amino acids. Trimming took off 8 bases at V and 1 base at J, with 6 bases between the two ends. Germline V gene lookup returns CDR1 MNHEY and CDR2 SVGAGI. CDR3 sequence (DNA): TGTGCCAGCGAATTATCTGGGGCCAACGTCCTGACTTTC. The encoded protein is CASELSGANVLTF.

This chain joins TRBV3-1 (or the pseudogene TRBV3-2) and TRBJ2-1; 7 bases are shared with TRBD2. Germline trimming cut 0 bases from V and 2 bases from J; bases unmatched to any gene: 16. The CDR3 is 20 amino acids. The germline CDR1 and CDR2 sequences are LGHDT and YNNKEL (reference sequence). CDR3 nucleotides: TGTGCCAGCAGCCAAGATATCGAAGCGGGGCGGCTTACTACCTACAATGAGCAGTTCTTC. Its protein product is CASSQDIEAGRLTTYNEQFF.

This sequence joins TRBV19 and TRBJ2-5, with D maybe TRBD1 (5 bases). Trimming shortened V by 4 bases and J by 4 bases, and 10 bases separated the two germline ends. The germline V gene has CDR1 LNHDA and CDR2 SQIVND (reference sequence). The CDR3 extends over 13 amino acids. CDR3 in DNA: TGTGCCAGTAGTAATCAGGGCCGAGAGACCCAGTACTTC. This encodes CASSNQGRETQYF.

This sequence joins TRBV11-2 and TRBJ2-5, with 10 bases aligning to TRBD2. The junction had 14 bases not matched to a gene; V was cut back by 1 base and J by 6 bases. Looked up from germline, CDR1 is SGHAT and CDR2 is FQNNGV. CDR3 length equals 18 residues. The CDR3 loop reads CASSLVAQLAGVRQTQYF. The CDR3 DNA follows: TGTGCCAGCAGCTTAGTGGCTCAGCTAGCGGGAGTAAGGCAGACCCAGTACTTC. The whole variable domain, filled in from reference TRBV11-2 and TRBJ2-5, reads EAGVAQSPRYKIIEKRQSVAFWCNPISGHATLYWYQQILGQGPKLLIQFQNNGVVDDSQLPKDRFSAERLKGVDSTLKIQPAKLEDSAVYLCASSLVAQLAGVRQTQYFGPGTRLLVL.

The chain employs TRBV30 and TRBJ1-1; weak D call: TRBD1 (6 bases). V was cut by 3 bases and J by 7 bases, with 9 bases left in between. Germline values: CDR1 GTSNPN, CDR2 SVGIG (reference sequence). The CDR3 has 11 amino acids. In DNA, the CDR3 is TGTGCCTGGAGGGCCAGGGGTGAAGCTTTCTTT. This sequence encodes CAWRARGEAFF.

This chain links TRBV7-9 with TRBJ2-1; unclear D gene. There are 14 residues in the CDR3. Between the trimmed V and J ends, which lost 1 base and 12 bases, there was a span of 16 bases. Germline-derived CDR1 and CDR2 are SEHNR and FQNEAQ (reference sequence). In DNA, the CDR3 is TGTGCCAGCAGCTTAGACGCCCGTCAGAAGGGGCAGTTCTTC. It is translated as CASSLDARQKGQFF.

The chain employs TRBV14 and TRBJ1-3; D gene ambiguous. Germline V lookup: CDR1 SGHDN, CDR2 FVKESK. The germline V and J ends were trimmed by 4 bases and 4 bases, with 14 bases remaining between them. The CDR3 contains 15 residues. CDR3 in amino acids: CASSPTRGAGNTIYF. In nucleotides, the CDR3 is TGTGCCAGCAGCCCCACCCGGGGAGCCGGAAACACCATATATTTT. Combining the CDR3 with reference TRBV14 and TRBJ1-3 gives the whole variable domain EAGVTQFPSHSVIEKGQTVTLRCDPISGHDNLYWYRRVMGKEIKFLLHFVKESKQDESGMPNNRFLAERTGGTYSTLKVQPAELEDSGVYFCASSPTRGAGNTIYFGEGSWLTVV.

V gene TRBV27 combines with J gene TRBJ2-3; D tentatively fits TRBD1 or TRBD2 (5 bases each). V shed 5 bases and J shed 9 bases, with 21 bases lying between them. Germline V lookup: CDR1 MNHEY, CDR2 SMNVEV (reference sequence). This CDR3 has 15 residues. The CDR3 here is CASSTRDDGDETQYF. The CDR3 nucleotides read TGTGCCAGCAGTACCCGGGACGACGGGGATGAGACGCAGTATTTT.

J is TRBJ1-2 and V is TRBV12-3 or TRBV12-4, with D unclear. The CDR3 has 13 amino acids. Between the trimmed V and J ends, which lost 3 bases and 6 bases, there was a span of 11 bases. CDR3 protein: CASSFGSVNGYTF. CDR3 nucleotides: TGTGCCAGCAGTTTTGGGTCAGTTAATGGCTACACCTTC.

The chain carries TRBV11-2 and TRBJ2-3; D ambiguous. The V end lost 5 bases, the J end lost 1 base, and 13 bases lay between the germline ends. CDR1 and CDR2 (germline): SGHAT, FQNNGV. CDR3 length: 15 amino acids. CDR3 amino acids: CASSPNAERTDTQYF. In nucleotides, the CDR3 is TGTGCCAGCAGCCCGAACGCGGAGCGCACAGATACGCAGTATTTT.

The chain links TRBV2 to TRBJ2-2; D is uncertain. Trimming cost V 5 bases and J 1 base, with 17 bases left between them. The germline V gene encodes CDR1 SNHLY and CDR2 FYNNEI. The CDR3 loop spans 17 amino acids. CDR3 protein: CASSRSSGPLNTGELFF. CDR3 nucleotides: TGTGCCAGCAGTCGCTCGTCCGGACCCCTGAACACCGGGGAGCTGTTTTTT. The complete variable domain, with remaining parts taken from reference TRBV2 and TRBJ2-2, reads EPEVTQTPSHQVTQMGQEVILRCVPISNHLYFYWYRQILGQKVEFLVSFYNNEISEKSEIFDDQFSVERPDGSNFTLKIRSTKLEDSAMYFCASSRSSGPLNTGELFFGEGSRLTVL.

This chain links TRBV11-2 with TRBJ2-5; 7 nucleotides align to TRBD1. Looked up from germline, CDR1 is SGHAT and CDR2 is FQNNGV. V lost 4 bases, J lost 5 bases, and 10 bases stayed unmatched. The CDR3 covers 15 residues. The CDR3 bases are TGTGCCAGCAGCTCTTCGACAGGGATCCCGGAGACCCAGTACTTC. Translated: CASSSSTGIPETQYF.

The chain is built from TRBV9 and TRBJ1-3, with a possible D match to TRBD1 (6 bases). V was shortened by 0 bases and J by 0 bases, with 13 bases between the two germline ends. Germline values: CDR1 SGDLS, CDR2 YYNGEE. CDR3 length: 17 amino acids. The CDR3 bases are TGTGCCAGCAGCGTAGCTACCCAGGGGAGCTCTGGAAACACCATATATTTT. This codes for CASSVATQGSSGNTIYF.

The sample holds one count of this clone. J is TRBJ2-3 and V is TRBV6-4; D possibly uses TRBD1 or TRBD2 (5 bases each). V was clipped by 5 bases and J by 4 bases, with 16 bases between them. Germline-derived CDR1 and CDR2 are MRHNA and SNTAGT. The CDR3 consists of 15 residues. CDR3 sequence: CASSRSGLGPDTQYF. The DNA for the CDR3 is TGTGCCAGCAGTCGATCGGGATTGGGGCCAGATACGCAGTATTTT.

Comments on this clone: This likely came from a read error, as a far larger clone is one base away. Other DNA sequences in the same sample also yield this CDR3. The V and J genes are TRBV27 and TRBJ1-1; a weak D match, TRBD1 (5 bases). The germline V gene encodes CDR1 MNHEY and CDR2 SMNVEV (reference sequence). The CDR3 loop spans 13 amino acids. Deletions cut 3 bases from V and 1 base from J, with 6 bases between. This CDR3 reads CASSLGPNTEAFF. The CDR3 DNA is TGTGCCAGCAGTTTGGGGCCGAACACTGAAGCTTTCTTT.

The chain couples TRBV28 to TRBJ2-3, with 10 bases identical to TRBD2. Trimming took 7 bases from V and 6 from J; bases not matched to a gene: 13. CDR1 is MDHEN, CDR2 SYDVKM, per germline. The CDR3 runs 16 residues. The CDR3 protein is CASTSSGGGFVDTQYF. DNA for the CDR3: TGTGCCAGCACCTCGAGCGGGGGGGGGTTCGTTGATACGCAGTATTTT.

The CDR3 DNA sequence: TGTGCCATCACAGGGACAGAGAACTATGGCTACACCTTC. Its translation: CAITGTENYGYTF. The chain links TRBV10-3 to TRBJ1-2, with 7 nucleotides matching TRBD1. Germline values: CDR1 ENHRY, CDR2 SYGVKD. CDR3 length: 13 residues. Trimming took 7 bases from V and 2 from J; bases not matched to a gene: 4.

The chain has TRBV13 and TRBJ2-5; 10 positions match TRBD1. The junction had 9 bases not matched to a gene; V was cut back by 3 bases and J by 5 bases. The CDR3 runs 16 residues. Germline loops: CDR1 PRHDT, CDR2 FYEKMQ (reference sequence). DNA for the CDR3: TGTGCCAGCAGCTTTTCCCAGGGGACAGGGGTCGAGACCCAGTACTTC. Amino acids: CASSFSQGTGVETQYF.

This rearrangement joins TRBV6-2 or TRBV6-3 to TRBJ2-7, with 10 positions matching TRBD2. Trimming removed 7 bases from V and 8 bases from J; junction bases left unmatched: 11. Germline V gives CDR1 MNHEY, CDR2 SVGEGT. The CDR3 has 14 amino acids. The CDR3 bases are TGTGCCAGCACCCCCGGAGCGGGGGGGCCGCAGCAGTACTTC. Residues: CASTPGAGGPQQYF.

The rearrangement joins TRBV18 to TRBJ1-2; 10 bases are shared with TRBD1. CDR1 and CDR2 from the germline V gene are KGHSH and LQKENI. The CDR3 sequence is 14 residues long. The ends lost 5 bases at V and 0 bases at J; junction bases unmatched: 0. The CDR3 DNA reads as TGTGCCAGCTCAGGGACAGGGGCTAACTATGGCTACACCTTC. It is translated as CASSGTGANYGYTF.

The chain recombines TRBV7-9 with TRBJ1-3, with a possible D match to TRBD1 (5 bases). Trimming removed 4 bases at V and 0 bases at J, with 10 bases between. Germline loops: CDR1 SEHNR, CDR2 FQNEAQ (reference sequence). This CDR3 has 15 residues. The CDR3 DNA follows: TGTGCCAGCAGCTCCGGGGGAGACTCTGGAAACACCATATATTTT. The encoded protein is CASSSGGDSGNTIYF.